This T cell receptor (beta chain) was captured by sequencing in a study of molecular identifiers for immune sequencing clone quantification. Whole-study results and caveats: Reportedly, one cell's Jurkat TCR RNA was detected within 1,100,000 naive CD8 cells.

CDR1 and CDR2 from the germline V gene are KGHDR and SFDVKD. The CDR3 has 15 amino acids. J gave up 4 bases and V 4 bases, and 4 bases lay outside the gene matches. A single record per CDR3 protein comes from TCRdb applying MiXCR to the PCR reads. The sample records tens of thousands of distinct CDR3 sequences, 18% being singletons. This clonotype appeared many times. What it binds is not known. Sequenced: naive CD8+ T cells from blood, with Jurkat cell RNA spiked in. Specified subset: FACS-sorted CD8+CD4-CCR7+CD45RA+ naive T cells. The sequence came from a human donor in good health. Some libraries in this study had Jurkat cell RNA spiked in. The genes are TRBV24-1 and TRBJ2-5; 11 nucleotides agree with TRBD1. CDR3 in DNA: TGTGCCACCAGTGAACCGGGACAGGGGGGAGAGACCCAGTACTTC. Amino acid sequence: CATSEPGQGGETQYF.